This T cell receptor (beta chain) was identified in a study of naive and memory T cell subsets. CDR1 and CDR2 (germline): MNHEY, SVGEGT. The CDR3 length is 10 residues. Trimming left V 6 bases short and J 4 bases short, with 3 bases between. Two oligonucleotides, mixed equimolar, formed the beta constant-region primer covering TRBC1 and TRBC2. Using its own MiXCR run on the UMI-ligation and nested PCR reads, TCRdb lists one record per CDR3 protein. The sample consists of some 36,000 distinct CDR3 sequences, about an eighth of them appearing once. This TCR was recovered from a human donor in good health. Sequenced sample: effector memory CD4+ T cells from blood. Specified subset: effector memory, CD45RA- CD27-. The rearrangement joins TRBV6-2 or TRBV6-3 to TRBJ1-2; D gene ambiguous. Written as DNA, the CDR3 is TGTGCCAGCAGGGCCTATGGCTACACCTTC. It is translated as CASRAYGYTF.